This TCR beta chain was sequenced for a study of shared clonotypes between healthy human individuals (dated by TCRdb to about 2020). Broadly, across the study: Two women and a few men aged 18 to 49 years were included in the cohort. For each donor, three plates each were used for CD4 naive and CD4 memory, two plates were used for CD8 naive, and one plate was used for CD8 memory. The study deeply sequenced blood TCR repertoires of five healthy adults to estimate repertoire size and the extent of clonotype sharing between individuals. To increase sequencing depth and limit assay-specific biases, TCR repertoire library preparation and sequencing were carried out by different laboratories using diverse techniques. Between about 0.85 and 10 billion PBMCs per donor were obtained by leukapheresis.

General study outcomes and caveats: Naive subsets generally had larger estimated clonotype richness than memory subsets. Incomplete sequencing was indicated by rarefaction of sorted-subset datasets, despite the large sequencing depth. The small number of donors limited the genetic and exposure-history diversity represented. Pairwise subsampling indicated that sequencing depth was expected to affect the degree of clonotype sharing among donors. Only blood was sampled, and tissue TCR repertoires likely differ from those in blood. Clonotypes shared by all four sorted-subset donors showed higher generation probabilities than non-shared clonotypes. Sharing across several donors was observed for about 5% of naive CD4, around 3.5% of naive CD8, 2% to 2.5% of memory CD4, and around 0.4% of memory CD8 clonotypes.

The germline V gene gives CDR1 as LGHNA and CDR2 as YSLEER. The CDR3 has 15 amino acids, counting the end cysteine and phenylalanine. Just CDR3 DNA is preserved here, 45 bases in frame from base 1. Here V drops 4 bases and J drops 4 bases, and the junction holds 8 bases not matched to any gene. CD8 naive samples were obtained by positive selection for CCR7 among CD45RO-negative cells, yielding a CD45RA+CCR7+ population from which TemRA cells were excluded. Donors were healthy HIV-negative adults with no recently reported acute infections or vaccinations. All donors were Caucasian adults living in Nashville, Tennessee, USA. After blood collection by leukapheresis, PBMCs were isolated using Ficoll-Histopaque density gradient centrifugation and then cryopreserved in the vapor phase of liquid nitrogen. Analytical flow cytometry was used to check the purity and quantity of each magnetically sorted T cell population. From each sorted fraction, genomic DNA was isolated and quantified by UV absorbance on a Nanodrop 2000c.

Using the deep immunoSEQ assay, TCR CDR3 regions were amplified from genomic DNA by multiplex PCR. Extracted genomic DNA from each cell subset was distributed evenly across all wells of several immunoSEQ 96-well plates, and each plate was treated as a replicate. For sorted subsets, roughly 0.2 ug genomic DNA, equal to 30,000 or so T cell genomes, was loaded into each replicate PCR. The purified libraries were quantified using a Qubit 3.0 fluorometer, sized with a Bioanalyzer 2100, and then quantified again using the KAPA Library Quantification kit. Every immunoSEQ 96-well plate was sequenced on a dedicated single-read 150-cycle Illumina NextSeq 550 flow cell. Under the source paper's analysis protocol: Because the immunoSEQ output included only junctional sequences and no quality scores, the filtering could not be the same as the filtering used for full-length reads. To assign V/J genes and CDR3, sequences were annotated using PyIR, a Python wrapper for IgBLAST v1.9, with IMGT germline references. Any read was removed if the V/J assignment was weak (E-value above 1e-6), the CDR3 was missing, or the read contained stop codons, out-of-frame junctions, or ambiguous translated residues. V3J clonotypes were defined as sequences sharing the same inferred V gene, J gene, and CDR3 amino acid sequence. Percentage overlap between repertoires was computed as shared unique clonotypes divided by the size of the smaller repertoire. RTK rarefaction, the Chao1 estimator, and Recon v2.1 estimates of unobserved clonotypes were used to assess repertoire richness. OLGA was used to compute generation probabilities for all TCRbeta clonotypes that the gDNA method yielded from a few donors. This immuneACCESS table, as held by TCRdb, lists in-frame sequences with V and J called but not all clones. Of the missing ones, under half trace to an unresolved V gene in checked studies; the others have no known cause. V and J calls and clone size are copied from that table; D and trimming were computed from the DNA. The sample table lists 800,000 to 950,000 clones, about 96% of them with a count of one. Over 0.2% of the sample lies in the top ten.

A remark on this clone: The clone's antigen remains unknown. Base quality data are lacking; no much larger clone is found one base away.

This clonotype originated in a man younger than 40 in good health. In this chain, TRBV4-3 is recombined with TRBJ2-7; 9 junctional bases match TRBD2. Sample: naive CD8+ T cells sorted from blood. The sample's cell subset or site label, in plain terms: CD45RA+CCR7+. The nucleotide sequence is TGCGCCAGCAGCCCGGGACTAGCCGCGACTTACGAGCAGTACTTC. Translation gives CASSPGLAATYEQYF.